The sequence of this TCR beta chain was determined in a study of T-cell reconstitution after alpha-beta-depleted transplantation in children. Study outcomes and limitations: One year post-transplant, T-cell counts and diversity were largely derived from T cells produced anew. After transplant, at about two months, alpha-beta T cells were reportedly derived from several hundred expanded graft clones. TCRbeta diversity was high at day 60 in some patients (a result of surviving recipient T cells and thymic progenitors).

Unique molecular identifiers tagged the TCRbeta library. A single record per CDR3 protein comes from TCRdb applying MiXCR to the PCR reads. This repertoire shows 98,000 or so distinct CDR3 sequences, 23% found once; its top ten account for about 22%. Germline V CDR1 and CDR2: LGHNT, FRNRAP. This CDR3 is 13 amino acids long. The ends were cut back, 6 bases at V and 5 bases at J, with 13 bases in the middle. In regard to this clonotype: Its antigen is still unknown.

This material consisted of PBMCs, taken before TCRalphabeta/CD19-depleted stem cell transplant. The TCR sequence derives from a boy younger than 10 with acute lymphoblastic leukemia, due to receive a stem cell transplant. This chain links TRBV12-5 with TRBJ1-1, with D possibly TRBD1 on 5 matching bases. The CDR3 DNA reads as TGTGCTAGTGGCCTTTTGGGGCGGACTGAAGCTTTCTTT. It is translated as CASGLLGRTEAFF. Full variable domain (missing parts from reference TRBV12-5 and TRBJ1-1): DARVTQTPRHKVTEMGQEVTMRCQPILGHNTVFWYRQTMMQGLELLAYFRNRAPLDDSGMPKDRFSAEMPDATLATLKIQPSEPRDSAVYFCASGLLGRTEAFFGQGTRLTVV.